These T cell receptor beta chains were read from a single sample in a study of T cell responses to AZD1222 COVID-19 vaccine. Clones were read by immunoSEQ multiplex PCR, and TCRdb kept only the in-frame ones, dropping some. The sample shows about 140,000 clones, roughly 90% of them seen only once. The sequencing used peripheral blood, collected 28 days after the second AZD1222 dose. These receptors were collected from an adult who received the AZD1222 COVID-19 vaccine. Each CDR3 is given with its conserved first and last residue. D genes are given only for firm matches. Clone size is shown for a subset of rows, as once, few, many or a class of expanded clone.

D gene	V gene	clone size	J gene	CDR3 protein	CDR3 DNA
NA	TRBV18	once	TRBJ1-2	CASSPRDRPDYGYTF	TGTGCCAGCTCACCTAGAGACAGACCCGACTATGGCTACACCTTC
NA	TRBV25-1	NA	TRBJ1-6	CASSAQGGNNSPLHF	TGTGCCAGCAGTGCTCAGGGTGGGAATAATTCACCCCTCCACTTT
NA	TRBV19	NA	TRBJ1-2	CASEGVTNYGYTF	TGTGCCAGTGAAGGGGTGACTAACTATGGCTACACCTTC
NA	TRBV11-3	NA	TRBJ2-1	CASSPRGRLDNEQFF	TGTGCCAGCAGCCCCCGGGGACGGTTAGACAATGAGCAGTTCTTC
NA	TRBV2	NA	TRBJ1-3	CASTDQGSGNTIYF	TGTGCCAGCACGGACCAAGGCTCTGGAAACACCATATATTTT
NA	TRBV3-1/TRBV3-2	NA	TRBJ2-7	CASSQDLSRFEQYF	TGTGCCAGCAGCCAAGACCTTTCTAGGTTTGAGCAGTACTTC
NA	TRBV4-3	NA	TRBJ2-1	CASSSDTWSDEQFF	TGCGCCAGCAGCTCGGACACCTGGTCCGATGAGCAGTTCTTC
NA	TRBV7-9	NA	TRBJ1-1	CASSSNLRPPGEAFF	TGTGCCAGCAGCTCCAACCTCAGGCCCCCCGGGGAAGCTTTCTTT
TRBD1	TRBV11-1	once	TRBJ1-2	CASSLYGGDRTYGYTF	TGTGCCAGCAGCTTATATGGAGGGGACAGGACCTATGGCTACACCTTC
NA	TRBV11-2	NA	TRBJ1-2	CASSLGQTYGGYTF	TGTGCCAGCAGCTTGGGACAAACTTATGGAGGCTACACCTTC
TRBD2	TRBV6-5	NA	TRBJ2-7	CASSKTSGRAYEQYF	TGTGCCAGCAGTAAGACTAGCGGGAGGGCTTACGAGCAGTACTTC
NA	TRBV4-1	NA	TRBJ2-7	CASSQDGIGDLLQYF	TGCGCCAGCAGCCAAGACGGCATAGGGGACCTTTTGCAGTACTTC
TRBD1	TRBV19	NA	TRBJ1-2	CASSTGTGGFSGYTF	TGTGCCAGTAGTACTGGGACAGGGGGCTTTTCTGGCTACACCTTC
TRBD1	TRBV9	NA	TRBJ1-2	CASSNPRDRAHYGYTF	TGTGCCAGCAGCAACCCCCGGGACAGGGCTCACTATGGCTACACCTTC
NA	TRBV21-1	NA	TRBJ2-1	CASSNNEQFF	TGTGCCAGCAGCAACAATGAGCAGTTCTTC
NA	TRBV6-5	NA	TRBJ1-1	CASSRSVGGNTEAFF	TGTGCCAGCAGTAGGAGCGTCGGTGGAAACACTGAAGCTTTCTTT
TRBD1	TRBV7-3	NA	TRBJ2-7	CASSTDRGAEQYF	TGTGCCAGCAGCACCGACAGGGGAGCCGAGCAGTACTTC
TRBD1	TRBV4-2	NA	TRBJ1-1	CASSQEDRLSIAFF	TGTGCCAGCAGCCAAGAGGACAGGCTTTCCATAGCTTTCTTT
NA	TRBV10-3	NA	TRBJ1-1	CAISESTGLNTEAFF	TGTGCCATCAGTGAGTCTACAGGCCTGAACACTGAAGCTTTCTTT
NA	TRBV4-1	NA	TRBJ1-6	CATRGRRDSPLHF	TGCGCCACCCGGGGAAGACGGGATTCACCCCTCCACTTT
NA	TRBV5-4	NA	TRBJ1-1	CASSSVGILSLVF	TGTGCCAGCAGCTCGGTGGGGATCCTATCTCTGGTCTTT
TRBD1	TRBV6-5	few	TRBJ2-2	CASRPTGLNTGELFF	TGTGCCAGCAGGCCGACAGGGTTGAACACCGGGGAGCTGTTTTTT